These T cell receptor beta chains were read from a single sample in a study of beta chain features in type 1 diabetes. Data came from immunoSEQ multiplex PCR; TCRdb stores just in-frame clones and leaves some out. Of roughly 100,000 clones listed, under 30% are singletons. Sequencing was carried out using central memory CD4+ T cells from blood. The receptors were sampled from a woman younger than 35 with type 1 diabetes. Both conserved end residues are part of each CDR3. Each record gives: J gene, D gene, clone size, V gene, CDR3 protein, CDR3 DNA. A D gene is named only where the DNA matches it firmly. Expanded clones get a size class; other rows say once, few or many, or leave the size out.

TRBJ1-2 | . | . | TRBV30 | CAWSVDIYGYTF | TGTGCCTGGAGTGTGGACATCTATGGCTACACCTTC
TRBJ2-4 | . | . | TRBV5-1 | CASSREGDADIQYF | TGCGCCAGCAGCAGGGAGGGGGACGCAGACATTCAGTACTTC
TRBJ2-1 | TRBD2 | . | TRBV28 | CASRLSRGGGNEQFF | TGTGCCAGCAGGCTTTCCCGTGGGGGGGGGAATGAGCAGTTCTTC
TRBJ2-3 | . | . | TRBV6-1 | CASSVWGGGSTDTQYF | TGTGCCAGCAGTGTCTGGGGTGGGGGGAGCACAGATACGCAGTATTTT
TRBJ1-1 | TRBD1 | few | TRBV5-6 | CASSLAGTANTEAFF | TGTGCCAGCAGCTTGGCCGGGACAGCCAACACTGAAGCTTTCTTT
TRBJ2-5 | . | . | TRBV15 | CATRFGLSQQETQYF | TGTGCCACCAGATTCGGTCTTTCCCAACAAGAGACCCAGTACTTC
TRBJ1-5 | . | . | TRBV5-1 | CASSLAGNQPQHF | TGCGCCAGCAGCTTGGCAGGGAATCAGCCCCAGCATTTT
TRBJ1-5 | . | . | TRBV27 | CASSSGLLPQHF | TGTGCCAGCAGCTCCGGACTTCTGCCCCAGCATTTT
TRBJ2-7 | TRBD2 | few | TRBV7-9 | CASSLGRGSPHEQYF | TGTGCCAGCAGCTTAGGACGCGGGAGTCCCCACGAGCAGTACTTC
TRBJ1-4 | . | . | TRBV30 | CAWSASGFEKLFF | TGTGCCTGGAGTGCCTCAGGGTTTGAAAAACTGTTTTTT
TRBJ2-3 | TRBD2 | few | TRBV4-3 | CASSQGRAGGPSTDTQYF | TGCGCCAGCAGCCAAGGCCGAGCGGGAGGACCAAGCACAGATACGCAGTATTTT
TRBJ1-1 | . | . | TRBV11-2 | CASSQILQGTEAFF | TGTGCCAGCAGCCAGATCTTACAGGGCACTGAAGCTTTCTTT
TRBJ1-2 | . | . | TRBV7-9 | CASSLPQGNYGYTF | TGTGCCAGCAGCCTCCCCCAGGGGAACTATGGCTACACCTTC
TRBJ1-2 | . | few | TRBV19 | CASSRGLNYGYTF | TGTGCCAGTAGTAGAGGGCTCAACTATGGCTACACCTTC
TRBJ2-1 | . | . | TRBV6-6 | CASSYQAASWYNEQFF | TGTGCCAGCAGTTACCAGGCGGCTAGCTGGTACAATGAGCAGTTCTTC
TRBJ2-3 | . | . | TRBV6-6 | CASSYPVDTQYF | TGTGCCAGCAGTTACCCCGTAGATACGCAGTATTTT
TRBJ2-7 | TRBD2 | . | TRBV28 | CASPPSTSGRSSYEQYF | TGTGCCAGCCCCCCCTCGACTAGCGGACGCAGCTCCTACGAGCAGTACTTC
TRBJ2-1 | . | . | TRBV19 | CASSKEGPYNEQFF | TGTGCCAGTAGTAAGGAGGGGCCATACAATGAGCAGTTCTTC
TRBJ2-2 | . | . | TRBV11-3 | CASSPTGSYTGELFF | TGTGCCAGCAGCCCGACGGGATCGTACACCGGGGAGCTGTTTTTT
TRBJ2-7 | . | many | TRBV28 | CAARQSHYEQYF | TGTGCCGCGAGACAGAGCCACTACGAGCAGTACTTC
TRBJ2-3 | . | few | TRBV5-6 | CASSLLLGSTDTQYF | TGTGCCAGCAGCTTGTTACTAGGAAGCACAGATACGCAGTATTTT
TRBJ2-3 | . | . | TRBV7-8 | CASSQGRSRTDTQYF | TGTGCCAGCAGCCAGGGGCGATCCCGCACAGATACGCAGTATTTT
TRBJ2-3 | TRBD2 | . | TRBV7-2 | CASSFLSGSVADTQYF | TGTGCCAGCAGCTTTTTGAGCGGGAGTGTAGCAGATACGCAGTATTTT
TRBJ2-3 | . | few | TRBV7-2 | CASSLGGTGPDTQYF | TGTGCCAGCAGCTTAGGTGGGACTGGCCCAGATACGCAGTATTTT
TRBJ2-2 | . | . | TRBV5-1 | CASSFGQLTGELFF | TGCGCCAGCAGCTTTGGGCAGCTCACCGGGGAGCTGTTTTTT
TRBJ1-1 | TRBD1 | few | TRBV5-1 | CASSLAGTGINTEAFF | TGCGCCAGCAGCTTGGCGGGGACAGGGATCAACACTGAAGCTTTCTTT
TRBJ2-5 | TRBD2 | . | TRBV10-2 | CASSEPRWAGDKVLGETQYF | TGCGCCAGCAGTGAACCCCGCTGGGCGGGAGATAAGGTTTTGGGGGAGACCCAGTACTTC
TRBJ1-3 | . | . | TRBV2 | CASSLYDRSSGNTIYF | TGTGCCAGCAGTTTATATGACAGGTCCTCTGGAAACACCATATATTTT
TRBJ1-1 | TRBD1 | . | TRBV19 | CASSITSGGTREAFF | TGTGCCAGTAGTATAACCTCAGGGGGTACAAGAGAAGCTTTCTTT
TRBJ1-1 | . | few | TRBV28 | CASTTGSAAFF | TGTGCCAGCACCACAGGGAGCGCGGCTTTCTTT
TRBJ1-1 | . | few | TRBV29-1 | CSAPQLAAPEAFF | TGCAGCGCCCCTCAGTTAGCTGCGCCTGAAGCTTTCTTT
TRBJ1-4 | . | . | TRBV2 | CASNLREVGEKLFF | TGTGCCAGCAACCTCAGGGAAGTAGGTGAAAAACTGTTTTTT
TRBJ2-1 | . | . | TRBV11-3 | CASTPVGGEQFF | TGTGCCAGCACCCCGGTTGGGGGGGAGCAGTTCTTC
TRBJ2-5 | TRBD2 | . | TRBV27 | CASMRLAVQETQYF | TGTGCCAGCATGAGACTAGCGGTACAAGAGACCCAGTACTTC
TRBJ2-1 | TRBD2 | few | TRBV2 | CASKAGEYNEQFF | TGTGCCAGCAAGGCGGGAGAGTACAATGAGCAGTTCTTC
TRBJ2-3 | . | . | TRBV6-5 | CASSFPPFDTQYF | TGTGCCAGCAGTTTCCCCCCTTTCGATACGCAGTATTTT
TRBJ1-1 | . | few | TRBV5-1 | CASSQQGEVTEAFF | TGCGCCAGCAGCCAACAGGGAGAGGTGACTGAAGCTTTCTTT
TRBJ2-7 | TRBD2 | . | TRBV5-4 | CASSSLAGGPREQYF | TGTGCCAGCAGCTCATTAGCGGGAGGGCCACGGGAGCAGTACTTC
TRBJ1-1 | TRBD1 | . | TRBV6-6 | CASSYGDRAGAFF | TGTGCCAGCAGTTACGGGGACAGGGCAGGAGCTTTCTTT
TRBJ2-7 | TRBD2 | . | TRBV9 | CASSAGLAGSYEQYF | TGTGCCAGCAGCGCCGGACTAGCGGGATCGTACGAGCAGTACTTC
TRBJ2-2 | TRBD2 | few | TRBV28 | CASSFGSSGYTGELFF | TGTGCCAGCAGTTTCGGCTCTAGCGGATACACCGGGGAGCTGTTTTTT
TRBJ2-5 | . | few | TRBV19 | CASSPGRGETQYF | TGTGCCAGTAGCCCAGGGCGAGGAGAGACCCAGTACTTC
TRBJ1-2 | . | few | TRBV7-8 | CASSFGTLSYGYTF | TGTGCCAGCAGCTTCGGGACACTTAGCTATGGCTACACCTTC
TRBJ2-2 | . | . | TRBV18 | CASSPPLSTGELFF | TGTGCCAGCTCACCACCCCTATCTACCGGGGAGCTGTTTTTT
TRBJ2-3 | . | . | TRBV25-1 | CASSELGISGDTQYF | TGTGCCAGCAGTGAATTGGGGATATCAGGGGATACGCAGTATTTT
TRBJ1-2 | . | . | TRBV6-6 | CASSSMTAFYGYTF | TGTGCCAGCAGTTCCATGACAGCGTTCTATGGCTACACCTTC
TRBJ1-2 | . | . | TRBV6-6 | CASSYDRTTNYGYTF | TGTGCCAGCAGTTACGATAGGACAACTAACTATGGCTACACCTTC
TRBJ2-7 | . | few | TRBV11-2 | CASSSIRGSRGTYEQYF | TGTGCCAGCAGCTCCATCAGAGGGAGCAGAGGGACCTACGAGCAGTACTTC
TRBJ2-1 | TRBD1 | few | TRBV19 | CASSLGTAGYNEQFF | TGTGCCAGTAGTTTGGGGACAGCCGGCTACAATGAGCAGTTCTTC
TRBJ2-5 | TRBD2 | few | TRBV18 | CASSPGLPQETQYF | TGTGCCAGCTCCCCGGGACTACCTCAAGAGACCCAGTACTTC
TRBJ2-5 | . | . | TRBV19 | CASSTLDRAVETQYF | TGTGCCAGTAGTACCTTGGACAGAGCGGTGGAGACCCAGTACTTC
TRBJ1-5 | . | few | TRBV2 | CASSVAGSNQPQHF | TGTGCCAGCAGTGTTGCAGGATCTAACCAGCCCCAGCATTTT
TRBJ2-1 | . | . | TRBV18 | CASSTSSAGTSNEQFF | TGTGCCAGCTCAACATCGTCGGCGGGGACCTCGAATGAGCAGTTCTTC
TRBJ2-1 | TRBD2 | . | TRBV4-3 | CASSQAAGLAGDEQFF | TGCGCCAGCAGCCAAGCCGCGGGACTAGCGGGTGATGAGCAGTTCTTC
TRBJ2-1 | TRBD2 | . | TRBV18 | CASSPPGGRVTNEQFF | TGTGCCAGCTCACCACCAGGAGGGAGGGTGACCAATGAGCAGTTCTTC
TRBJ2-7 | . | few | TRBV2 | CASSRSYEQYF | TGTGCCAGCAGCCGCTCCTACGAGCAGTACTTC
TRBJ1-1 | . | . | TRBV27 | CASGKGRRDTEAFF | TGTGCCAGCGGGAAGGGGAGGCGGGACACTGAAGCTTTCTTT
TRBJ1-1 | TRBD1 | . | TRBV6-6 | CASRTGSGGPGAEAFF | TGTGCCAGCAGGACAGGGTCGGGAGGGCCAGGGGCTGAAGCTTTCTTT